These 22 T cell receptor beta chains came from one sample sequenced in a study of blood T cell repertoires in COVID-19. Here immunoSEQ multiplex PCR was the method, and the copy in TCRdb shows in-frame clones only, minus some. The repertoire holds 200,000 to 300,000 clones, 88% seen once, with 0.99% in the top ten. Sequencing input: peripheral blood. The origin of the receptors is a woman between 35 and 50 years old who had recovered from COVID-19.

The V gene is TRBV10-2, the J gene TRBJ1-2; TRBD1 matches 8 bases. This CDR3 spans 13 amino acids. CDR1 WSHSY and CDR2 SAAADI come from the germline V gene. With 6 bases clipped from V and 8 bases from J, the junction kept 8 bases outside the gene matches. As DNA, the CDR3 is TGCGCCAGCAGGCCCAGGGGGCGGGAAGGCTACACCTTC. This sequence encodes CASRPRGREGYTF.

The CDR3, as DNA: TGTGCCAGTAGCCCGGCCGGGGGGAGCAATCAGCCCCAGCATTTT. It codes for CASSPAGGSNQPQHF. This chain uses TRBV19 with TRBJ1-5; tentative D call: TRBD1 (5 bases). CDR1 is LNHDA and CDR2 is SQIVND in the germline V gene (reference sequence). The CDR3 consists of 15 residues. Trimming took off 6 bases at V and 1 base at J, with 13 bases between the two ends.

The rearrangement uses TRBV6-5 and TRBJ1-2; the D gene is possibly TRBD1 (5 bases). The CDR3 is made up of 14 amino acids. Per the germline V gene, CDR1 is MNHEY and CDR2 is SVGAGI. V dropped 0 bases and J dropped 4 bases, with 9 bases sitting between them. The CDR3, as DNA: TGTGCCAGCAGTTACTCGGGGCGCCCCTATGGCTACACCTTC. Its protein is CASSYSGRPYGYTF.

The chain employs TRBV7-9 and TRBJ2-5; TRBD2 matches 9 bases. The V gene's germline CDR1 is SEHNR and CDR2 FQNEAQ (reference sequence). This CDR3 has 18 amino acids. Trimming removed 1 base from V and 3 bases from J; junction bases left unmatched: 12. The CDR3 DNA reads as TGTGCCAGCAGCTTAGGACTAGCTGGACTAGCGAGAGAAGAGACCCAGTACTTC. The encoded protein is CASSLGLAGLAREETQYF.

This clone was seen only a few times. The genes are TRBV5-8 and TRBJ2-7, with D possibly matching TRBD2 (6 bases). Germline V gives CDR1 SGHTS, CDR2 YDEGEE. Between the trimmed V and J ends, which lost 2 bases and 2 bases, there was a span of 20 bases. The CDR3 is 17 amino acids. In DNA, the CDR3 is TGTGCCAGCAGCTTCGGGCTTTGGGCTAGCGAGACCTACGAGCAGTACTTC. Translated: CASSFGLWASETYEQYF. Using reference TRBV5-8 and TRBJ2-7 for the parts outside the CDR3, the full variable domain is EAGVTQSPTHLIKTRGQQATLRCSPISGHTSVYWYQQALGLGLQFLLWYDEGEERNRGNFPPRFSGRQFPNYSSELNVNALELEDSALYLCASSFGLWASETYEQYFGPGTRLTVT.

Here the CDR3 DNA reads TGTGCCAGCAGCCGTCCCGGGGGGACTGGGGCGGAGACCCAGTACTTC. It encodes CASSRPGGTGAETQYF. The V gene is TRBV11-3, the J gene TRBJ2-5; 7 bases are shared with TRBD2. V trimming: 5 bases; J trimming: 5 bases; junction bases outside the gene matches: 14. This CDR3 has 16 amino acids. Germline V gene sequence: CDR1 SGHNT, CDR2 YENEEA.

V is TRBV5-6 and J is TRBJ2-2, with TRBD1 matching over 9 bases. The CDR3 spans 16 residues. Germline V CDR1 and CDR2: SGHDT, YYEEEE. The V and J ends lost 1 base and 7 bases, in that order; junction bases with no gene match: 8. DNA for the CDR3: TGTGCCAGCAGCTTGCGCCGGGACAGGGCGTTCGGGGAGCTGTTTTTT. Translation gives CASSLRRDRAFGELFF.

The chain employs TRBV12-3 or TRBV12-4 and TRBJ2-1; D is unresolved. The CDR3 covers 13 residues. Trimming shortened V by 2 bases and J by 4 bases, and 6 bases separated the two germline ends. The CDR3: CASSLIGYNEQFF. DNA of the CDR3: TGTGCCAGCAGTTTAATCGGGTACAATGAGCAGTTCTTC.

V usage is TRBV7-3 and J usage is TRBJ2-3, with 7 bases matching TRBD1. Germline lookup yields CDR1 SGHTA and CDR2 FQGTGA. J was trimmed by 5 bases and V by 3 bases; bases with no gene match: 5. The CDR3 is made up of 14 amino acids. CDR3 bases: TGTGCCAGCAGCTTGAGGGGGCGGGTAGATACGCAGTATTTT. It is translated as CASSLRGRVDTQYF.

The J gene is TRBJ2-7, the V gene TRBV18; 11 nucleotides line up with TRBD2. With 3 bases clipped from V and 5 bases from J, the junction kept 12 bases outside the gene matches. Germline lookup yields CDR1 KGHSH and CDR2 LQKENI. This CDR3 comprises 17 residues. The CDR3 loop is CASSPAPIAGGPHEQYF. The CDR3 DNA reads TGTGCCAGCTCACCGGCCCCGATAGCGGGAGGGCCCCACGAGCAGTACTTC.

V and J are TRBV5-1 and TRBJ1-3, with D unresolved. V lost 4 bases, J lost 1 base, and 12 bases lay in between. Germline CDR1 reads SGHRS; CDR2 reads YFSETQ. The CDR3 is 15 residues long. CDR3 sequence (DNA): TGCGCCAGCAGCCCACGGGCGGGGTCTGGAAACACCATATATTTT. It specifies CASSPRAGSGNTIYF.

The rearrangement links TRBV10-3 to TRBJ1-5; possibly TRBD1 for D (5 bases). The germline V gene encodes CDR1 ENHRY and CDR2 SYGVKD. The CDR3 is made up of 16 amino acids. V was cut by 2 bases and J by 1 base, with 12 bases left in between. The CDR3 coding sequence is TGTGCCATCAGTGAGGCGGGTCGGGGGAGCAATCAGCCCCAGCATTTT. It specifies CAISEAGRGSNQPQHF.

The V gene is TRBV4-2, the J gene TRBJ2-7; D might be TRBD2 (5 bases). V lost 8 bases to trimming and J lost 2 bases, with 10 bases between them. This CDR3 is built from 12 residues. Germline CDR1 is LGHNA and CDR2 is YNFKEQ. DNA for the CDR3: TGTGCCAGCGGGGAGAAACCCTACGAGCAGTACTTC. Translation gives CASGEKPYEQYF.

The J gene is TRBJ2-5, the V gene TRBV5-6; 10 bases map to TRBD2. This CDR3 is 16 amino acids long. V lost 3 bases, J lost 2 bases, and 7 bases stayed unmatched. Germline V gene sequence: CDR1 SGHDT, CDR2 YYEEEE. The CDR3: CASSYRASGRQETQYF. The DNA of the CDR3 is TGTGCCAGCAGCTATCGGGCTAGCGGGAGACAAGAGACCCAGTACTTC.

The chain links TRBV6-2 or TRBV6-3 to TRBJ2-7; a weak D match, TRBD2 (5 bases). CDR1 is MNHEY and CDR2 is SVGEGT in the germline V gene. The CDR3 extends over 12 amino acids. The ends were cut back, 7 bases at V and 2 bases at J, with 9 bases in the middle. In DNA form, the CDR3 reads TGTGCCAGCATCCCACTAGCCTACGAGCAGTACTTC. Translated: CASIPLAYEQYF.

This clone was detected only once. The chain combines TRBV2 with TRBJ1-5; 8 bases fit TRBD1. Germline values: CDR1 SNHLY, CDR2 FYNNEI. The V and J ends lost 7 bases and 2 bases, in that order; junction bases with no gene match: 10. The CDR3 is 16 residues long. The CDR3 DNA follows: TGTGCCAGCACTCGGGCAGGGGGCGCCGGCAATCAGCCCCAGCATTTT. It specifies CASTRAGGAGNQPQHF.

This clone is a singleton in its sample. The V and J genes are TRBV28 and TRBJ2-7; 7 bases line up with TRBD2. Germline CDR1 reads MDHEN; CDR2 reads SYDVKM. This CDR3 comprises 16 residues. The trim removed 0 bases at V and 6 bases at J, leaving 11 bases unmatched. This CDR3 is CASSLWGPGRELEQYF. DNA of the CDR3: TGTGCCAGCAGTTTATGGGGACCGGGGCGGGAGCTCGAGCAGTACTTC.

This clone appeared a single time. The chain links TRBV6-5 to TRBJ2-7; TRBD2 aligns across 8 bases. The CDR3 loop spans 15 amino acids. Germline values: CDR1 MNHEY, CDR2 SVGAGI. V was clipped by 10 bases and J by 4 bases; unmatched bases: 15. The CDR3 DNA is TGTGCCAATGCACGGGGCAGCGGGAGCGGGTACGAGCAGTACTTC. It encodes CANARGSGSGYEQYF.

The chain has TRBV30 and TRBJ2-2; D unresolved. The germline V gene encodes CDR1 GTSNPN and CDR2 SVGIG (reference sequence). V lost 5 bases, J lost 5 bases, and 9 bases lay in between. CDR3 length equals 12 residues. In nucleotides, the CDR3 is TGTGCCTGGTCGACCGGGACCGGGGAGCTGTTTTTT. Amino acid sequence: CAWSTGTGELFF.

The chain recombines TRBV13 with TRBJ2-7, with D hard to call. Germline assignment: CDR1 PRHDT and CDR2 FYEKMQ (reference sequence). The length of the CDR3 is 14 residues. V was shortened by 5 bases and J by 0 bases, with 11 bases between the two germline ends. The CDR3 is CASSPRPGSYEQYF. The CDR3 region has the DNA TGTGCCAGCAGCCCTCGGCCGGGCTCCTACGAGCAGTACTTC.

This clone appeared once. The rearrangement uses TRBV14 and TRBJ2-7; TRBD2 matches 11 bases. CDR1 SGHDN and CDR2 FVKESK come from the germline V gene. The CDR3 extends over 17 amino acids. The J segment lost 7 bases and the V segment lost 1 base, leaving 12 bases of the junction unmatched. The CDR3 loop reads CASSQATGLADPREQYF. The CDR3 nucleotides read TGTGCCAGCAGCCAAGCGACGGGACTAGCGGACCCGAGGGAGCAGTACTTC.

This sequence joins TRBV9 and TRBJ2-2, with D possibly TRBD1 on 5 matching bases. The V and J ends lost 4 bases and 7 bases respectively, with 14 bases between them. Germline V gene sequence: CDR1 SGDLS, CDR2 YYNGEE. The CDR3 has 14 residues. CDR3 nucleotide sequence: TGTGCCAGCAGCCAAAGCCCAACAGGCGGGGAGCTGTTTTTT. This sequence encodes CASSQSPTGGELFF.